What follows are 27 T cell receptor beta chains derived from one specimen sequenced in a study of lymphopenia after photon versus proton radiotherapy (dated by TCRdb to the late 2010s). Libraries were constructed by the immunoSEQ multiplex PCR assay. TCRdb obtained this table from immuneACCESS and retained in-frame rearrangements with V and J assigned. These tables miss some clones; where compared with another copy, unresolved V genes account for less than half of the shortfall, and the remainder is unexplained. The table for this sample lists around 53,000 clones; approximately 82% of them were counted only once. The ten largest clonotypes hold just under 30% of the sample. Sequenced here: peripheral blood, sampled from a patient treated with photon-based radiotherapy. The receptors shown here come from a man aged 45-65 years with gastric cancer.

The CDR3 nucleotides read TGCGCCAGCAGCCAAGATTTCCACGTGTTTGCAGATACGCAGTATTTT. This translates into CASSQDFHVFADTQYF. The chain carries TRBV4-1 and TRBJ2-3; D is uncertain. Looked up from germline, CDR1 is MGHRA and CDR2 is YSYEKL. This CDR3 has 16 amino acids. Trimming shortened V by 0 bases and J by 4 bases, and 14 bases separated the two germline ends.

This chain joins TRBV7-9 and TRBJ1-1; D may be TRBD1 (6 bases). The ends were cut back, 5 bases at V and 3 bases at J, with 13 bases in the middle. The CDR3 loop spans 14 amino acids. Germline values: CDR1 SEHNR, CDR2 FQNEAQ (reference sequence). CDR3 DNA: TGTGCCAGCAGCCCCGGCACAGGGTACACTGAAGCTTTCTTT. This translates into CASSPGTGYTEAFF.

The rearrangement joins TRBV5-1 to TRBJ2-1; TRBD2 agrees at 10 bases. The CDR3 is made up of 20 amino acids. The V gene's germline CDR1 is SGHRS and CDR2 YFSETQ. V gave up 4 bases and J gave up 4 bases; unmatched junction bases: 20. CDR3 in amino acids: CASSPDGLAANNAPYNEQFF. CDR3 coding DNA: TGCGCCAGCAGCCCCGACGGACTAGCGGCTAACAACGCCCCTTACAATGAGCAGTTCTTC. Complete variable domain (other parts from reference TRBV5-1 and TRBJ2-1): KAGVTQTPRYLIKTRGQQVTLSCSPISGHRSVSWYQQTPGQGLQFLFEYFSETQRNKGNFPGRFSGRQFSNSRSEMNVSTLELGDSALYLCASSPDGLAANNAPYNEQFFGPGTRLTVL.

The CDR3 DNA reads TGTGCCACCAGCAGAGGGCTAGCGGGAGGGTCAAGCACAGATACGCAGTATTTT. This gives the protein CATSRGLAGGSSTDTQYF. The V call is TRBV15, the J call TRBJ2-3, with 12 nucleotides matching TRBD2. This CDR3 contains 18 residues. Germline-derived CDR1 and CDR2 are LNHNV and YYDKDF (reference sequence). V shed 1 base, J shed 0 bases, and the junction held 5 bases outside the gene matches.

V and J are TRBV5-5 and TRBJ1-1; unclear D gene. Trimming took off 1 base at V and 0 bases at J, with 7 bases between the two ends. Germline V gene sequence: CDR1 SGHKS, CDR2 YYEKEE (reference sequence). The CDR3 extends over 14 amino acids. CDR3 DNA sequence: TGTGCCAGCAGCTTGCTACGCTTGAACACTGAAGCTTTCTTT. Translation gives CASSLLRLNTEAFF.

The V and J genes are TRBV4-1 and TRBJ1-3; D uncertain. The germline V gene has CDR1 MGHRA and CDR2 YSYEKL. The CDR3 consists of 13 residues. V shed 1 base and J shed 4 bases, with 5 bases lying between them. The CDR3 region has the DNA TGCGCCAGCAGCCAAGTAATCGGAAACACCATATATTTT. This translates into CASSQVIGNTIYF.

The rearrangement uses TRBV10-3 and TRBJ2-7; TRBD1 matches at 9 bases. V lost 8 bases, J lost 0 bases, and 11 bases stayed unmatched. This CDR3 is 16 amino acids long. Germline V gives CDR1 ENHRY, CDR2 SYGVKD. The DNA for the CDR3 is TGTGCCATCTTTCCGGACAGGGGAGGACCCTCCTACGAGCAGTACTTC. It encodes CAIFPDRGGPSYEQYF.

With respect to this clone: At one boundary the junction diverges from the germline segment, which might be a read error. The J gene is TRBJ2-7, the V gene TRBV6-5; D uncertain. This CDR3 spans 14 amino acids. CDR1 and CDR2 from the germline V gene are MNHEY and SVGAGI. Here the CDR3 reads CASRPRWSSDEQYF. The CDR3 bases are TGTGCCAGCAGGCCTAGGTGGTCCTCCGACGAGCAGTACTTC.

The chain employs TRBV6-1 and TRBJ1-2, with unresolved D. The CDR3 spans 11 residues. The germline V gene encodes CDR1 MNHNS and CDR2 SASEGT. V was cut by 10 bases and J by 8 bases, with 14 bases left in between. The CDR3 loop reads CATLGWGGYTF. CDR3 sequence (DNA): TGTGCCACTCTGGGATGGGGAGGCTACACCTTC.

The rearrangement joins TRBV6-1 to TRBJ2-7, with TRBD2 identical over 9 bases. Germline V gene data show CDR1 as MNHNS and CDR2 as SASEGT. Trimming cost V 8 bases and J 4 bases; bases outside gene matches: 6. The CDR3 has 13 amino acids. The DNA for the CDR3 is TGTGCCAGCGGGACTAGCAGCAAATACGAGCAGTACTTC. Translation: CASGTSSKYEQYF.

The rearrangement uses TRBV10-2 and TRBJ2-7; D possibly corresponds to TRBD1 (6 bases). The V gene lost 3 bases and the J gene lost 2 bases, with 14 bases spanning the gap. In germline, CDR1 is WSHSY, CDR2 SAAADI. The CDR3 spans 15 residues. CDR3 nucleotide sequence: TGCGCCAGCAGTGACCTCCCGGACAGTGCCTACGAGCAGTACTTC. It specifies CASSDLPDSAYEQYF.

J is TRBJ1-3 and V is TRBV5-1, with D perhaps matching TRBD1 (5 bases). Germline V gene sequence: CDR1 SGHRS, CDR2 YFSETQ. The CDR3 totals 15 residues. Trimming shortened V by 1 base and J by 6 bases, and 14 bases separated the two germline ends. CDR3 in DNA: TGCGCCAGCAGCTTGTCGGGGGAGGCGGAAAACACCATATATTTT. It is translated as CASSLSGEAENTIYF. The full variable domain, its missing parts supplied by reference TRBV5-1 and TRBJ1-3, is KAGVTQTPRYLIKTRGQQVTLSCSPISGHRSVSWYQQTPGQGLQFLFEYFSETQRNKGNFPGRFSGRQFSNSRSEMNVSTLELGDSALYLCASSLSGEAENTIYFGEGSWLTVV.

The CDR3 nucleotides are TGTGCCAGCACCCTTAGCGGGGTCCAAGAGACCCAGTACTTC. It is translated as CASTLSGVQETQYF. The rearrangement joins TRBV6-5 to TRBJ2-5; TRBD2 matches at 8 bases. CDR3 size: 14 residues. Unmatched junction bases numbered 5, after V lost 7 bases and J lost 1 base. In germline, CDR1 is MNHEY, CDR2 SVGAGI.

The CDR3 sequence: CASSPTGNRNIQYF. The CDR3 nucleotides read TGTGCCAGCAGCCCAACAGGGAATCGGAACATTCAGTACTTC. This chain connects TRBV7-2 to TRBJ2-4, with D tentatively TRBD1 (6 bases). V lost 5 bases, J lost 7 bases, and 15 bases lay in between. In germline, CDR1 is SGHTA, CDR2 FQGNSA. The CDR3 spans 14 residues.

The J gene is TRBJ1-2, the V gene TRBV6-6; tentatively, D is TRBD1 (5 bases). Germline loops: CDR1 MNHNY, CDR2 SVGAGI (reference sequence). Deletions cut 6 bases from V and 4 bases from J, with 21 bases between. CDR3 length: 16 residues. CDR3 loop: CASSQPRQTLGYGYTF. CDR3 bases: TGTGCCAGCAGCCAACCCCGACAGACGCTAGGCTATGGCTACACCTTC.

J is TRBJ1-3 and V is TRBV5-1; 8 bases are a match to TRBD1. The CDR3 has 14 residues. Unmatched junction bases numbered 4, after V lost 5 bases and J lost 3 bases. Per germline, CDR1 SGHRS and CDR2 YFSETQ. In nucleotides, the CDR3 is TGCGCCAGCAGTCCGGACAGGGTTGGAAACACCATATATTTT. Protein product: CASSPDRVGNTIYF.

This clone was seen just once. V usage is TRBV4-2 and J usage is TRBJ2-1, with D maybe TRBD2 (6 bases). V shed 4 bases and J shed 6 bases, with 16 bases lying between them. The V gene's germline CDR1 is LGHNA and CDR2 YNFKEQ. This CDR3 comprises 15 residues. The CDR3 DNA sequence: TGTGCCAGCAGCCCCCACCCCCCCGGGGGCAATGAGCAGTTCTTC. Protein sequence: CASSPHPPGGNEQFF.

This sequence joins TRBV5-1 and TRBJ1-4; D possibly corresponds to TRBD1 (5 bases). This CDR3 has 14 amino acids. V lost 4 bases to trimming and J lost 4 bases, with 11 bases between them. Germline assignment: CDR1 SGHRS and CDR2 YFSETQ. The DNA for the CDR3 is TGCGCCAGCAGCGAGGGACCGATTAATGAAAAACTGTTTTTT. It is translated as CASSEGPINEKLFF.

Only one count was recorded for this clone. CDR3 in amino acids: CASSYETGTKAFF. In nucleotides, the CDR3 is TGTGCCAGCAGTTACGAGACAGGGACGAAAGCTTTCTTT. The chain recombines TRBV6-5 with TRBJ1-1; TRBD1 aligns across 7 bases. This CDR3 region has 13 residues. V trimming: 2 bases; J trimming: 9 bases; junction bases outside the gene matches: 6. The germline V gene has CDR1 MNHEY and CDR2 SVGAGI.

The genes are TRBV5-1 and TRBJ2-7, with TRBD1 matching 7 bases. The CDR3 is 14 amino acids. Trimming took 0 bases from V and 5 from J; bases not matched to a gene: 5. The germline CDR1 and CDR2 sequences are SGHRS and YFSETQ. The CDR3, as DNA: TGCGCCAGCAGCTTGGGACAGGGTTTGAACGAGCAGTACTTC. Its protein is CASSLGQGLNEQYF. Based on the CDR3 plus reference TRBV5-1 and TRBJ2-7, the full variable domain is KAGVTQTPRYLIKTRGQQVTLSCSPISGHRSVSWYQQTPGQGLQFLFEYFSETQRNKGNFPGRFSGRQFSNSRSEMNVSTLELGDSALYLCASSLGQGLNEQYFGPGTRLTVT.

CDR3 region: CASSLSGGPYNEQFF. The CDR3, as DNA: TGTGCCAGCAGTTTATCGGGGGGGCCTTATAATGAGCAGTTCTTC. The rearrangement links TRBV28 to TRBJ2-1, with 8 bases aligning to TRBD2. CDR3 length equals 15 residues. The ends lost 1 base at V and 7 bases at J; junction bases unmatched: 6. Germline V CDR1 and CDR2: MDHEN, SYDVKM.

This chain uses TRBV4-3 with TRBJ2-3, with 11 bases identical to TRBD2. This CDR3 has 16 residues. V shed 0 bases, J shed 7 bases, and the junction held 6 bases outside the gene matches. The germline CDR1 and CDR2 sequences are LGHNA and YSLEER. The CDR3 sequence is CASSQERLAGMNTQYF. The CDR3 nucleotides read TGCGCCAGCAGCCAAGAGAGACTAGCGGGAATGAATACGCAGTATTTT.

The J gene is TRBJ2-7, the V gene TRBV19, with 13 positions matching TRBD2. The CDR3 sequence is 16 residues long. In germline, CDR1 is LNHDA, CDR2 SQIVND (reference sequence). V lost 5 bases and J lost 2; bases outside the gene matches: 6. The CDR3 DNA reads as TGTGCCAGTAGTTTAGGACTAGCGGGAGTAACCTACGAGCAGTACTTC. It translates to CASSLGLAGVTYEQYF.

This sequence joins TRBV7-4 and TRBJ2-7, with 7 positions matching TRBD2. The CDR3 totals 16 residues. Losses at the gene ends were 1 base for V and 5 bases for J; bases not matched to a gene: 11. The germline gives CDR1 SGHVT, CDR2 SQSDAQ. The CDR3 loop reads CASSLGVGGSFHEQYF. The DNA of the CDR3 is TGTGCCAGCAGCTTAGGTGTGGGCGGGAGTTTTCACGAGCAGTACTTC.

This clone was observed once. The chain recombines TRBV7-8 with TRBJ2-5; no firm D call. CDR1 SGHVS and CDR2 FQNEAQ come from the germline V gene. The CDR3 covers 12 residues. V was pared by 0 bases and J by 5 bases, with 4 bases between. DNA of the CDR3: TGTGCCAGCAGCTTAGCAGGGGAGACCCAGTACTTC. Residues: CASSLAGETQYF.

V gene TRBV7-2 combines with J gene TRBJ1-2; D is uncertain. V was cut by 6 bases and J by 8 bases, with 10 bases left in between. Germline loops: CDR1 SGHTA, CDR2 FQGNSA. This CDR3 has 11 amino acids. Written as DNA, the CDR3 is TGTGCCAGCAGATACAGTGGCGGCTACACCTTC. Translated, it gives CASRYSGGYTF.

This clone was observed a few times. The rearrangement uses TRBV21-1 and TRBJ1-2. TRBV21-1 counts as a pseudogene. The CDR3 covers 14 residues. The CDR3 nucleotides are TGTGCCAGCAGCAAATGTGGGGAAGACTATGGCTACACCTTC. Translation gives CASSKCGEDYGYTF.